These 14 T cell receptor beta chains were all obtained from the same sample, sequenced in a study of Ad26.COV2.S vaccination and SARS-CoV-2 variants. The treatment: roughly 20 received Ad26.COV2.S at low or high dose, single or two shots; roughly five received placebo; per-sample allocation not given. Vaccine and placebo recipients were sampled on day 63 after the first injection. Assay: immunoSEQ multiplex PCR; the TCRdb copy retains only in-frame clones and omits some. The sample contains some 350,000 clones, under 90% of which appear only once. The source material was peripheral blood, sampled in a trial of Ad26.COV2.S vaccine versus placebo. The receptors originated from a person aged 18 to 65 who received the Ad26.COV2.S COVID-19 vaccine or a placebo.

The genes are TRBV27 and TRBJ1-1, with D maybe TRBD1 (5 bases). In germline, CDR1 is MNHEY, CDR2 SMNVEV (reference sequence). V gave up 0 bases and J gave up 10 bases, with 15 bases separating them. The CDR3 is made up of 14 amino acids. This CDR3 reads CASSLSPRGTGAFF. The CDR3 bases are TGTGCCAGCAGTTTATCGCCCCGTGGGACCGGAGCTTTCTTT.

By share, this clone ranks as medium-sized (0.01 to 0.1%). This chain joins TRBV19 and TRBJ2-3, with D unresolved. There are 12 residues in the CDR3. Germline CDR1 is LNHDA and CDR2 is SQIVND (reference sequence). The V and J ends lost 7 bases and 2 bases respectively, with 7 bases between them. Written as DNA, the CDR3 is TGTGCCAGTAAAAACTTCACAGATACGCAGTATTTT. Translating gives CASKNFTDTQYF.

V and J are TRBV6-4 and TRBJ2-1; 9 bases are a match to TRBD2. The CDR3 contains 17 residues. CDR1 and CDR2 (germline): MRHNA, SNTAGT. J lost 3 bases, V lost 0 bases, and 6 bases had no gene match. CDR3 in DNA: TGTGCCAGCAGTGACTCGCCCGGACTAGCGAGCTACAATGAGCAGTTCTTC. Translated: CASSDSPGLASYNEQFF.

This clone was seen more than once but under ten times. The chain couples TRBV7-2 to TRBJ2-3; D ambiguous. Germline assignment: CDR1 SGHTA and CDR2 FQGNSA. The V end was cut by 1 base, the J end by 4 bases, with 6 bases between. The CDR3 is 13 amino acids. CDR3 region: CASSLGPADTQYF. CDR3 sequence (DNA): TGTGCCAGCAGCTTAGGCCCAGCAGATACGCAGTATTTT.

The chain recombines TRBV27 with TRBJ1-1; D unclear. Trimming cost V 3 bases and J 1 base, with 9 bases left between them. CDR3 length: 14 amino acids. Germline CDR1 MNHEY, CDR2 SMNVEV (reference sequence). The CDR3 DNA is TGTGCCAGCAGTTTTAGGGATAGGAACACTGAAGCTTTCTTT. Translating it yields CASSFRDRNTEAFF.

V usage is TRBV7-2 and J usage is TRBJ1-2; TRBD1 is a possible D gene (5 bases). The V end lost 3 bases, the J end lost 7 bases, and 12 bases lay between the germline ends. The CDR3 contains 13 residues. In germline, CDR1 is SGHTA, CDR2 FQGNSA. CDR3 amino acids: CASSFGGSSGYTF. Written as DNA, the CDR3 is TGTGCCAGCAGCTTCGGGGGGTCTTCTGGCTACACCTTC.

The V call is TRBV3-1 (or the pseudogene TRBV3-2), the J call TRBJ2-7; TRBD1 agrees at 8 bases. CDR1 and CDR2 (germline): LGHDT, YNNKEL (reference sequence). CDR3 length: 16 residues. The V gene end was trimmed by 3 bases and the J gene end by 2 bases; junction bases not matched to a gene: 9. The DNA of the CDR3 is TGTGCCAGCAGCCACCTTTTCAGGACAGGGCCCTACGAGCAGTACGTC. Protein product: CASSHLFRTGPYEQYV.

The chain couples TRBV27 to TRBJ2-7, with 7 bases matching TRBD1. Germline assignment: CDR1 MNHEY and CDR2 SMNVEV (reference sequence). The trim removed 11 bases at V and 1 base at J, leaving 11 bases unmatched. This CDR3 spans 14 amino acids. The CDR3 loop reads CAGTPGQSSYEQYF. DNA for the CDR3: TGTGCCGGAACCCCGGGACAGAGTTCCTACGAGCAGTACTTC.

The chain couples TRBV7-2 to TRBJ2-1, with TRBD1 identical over 7 bases. CDR3 length: 15 residues. V dropped 6 bases and J dropped 2; count of bases not matched to a gene: 7. Germline V gives CDR1 SGHTA, CDR2 FQGNSA. This CDR3 is CASRRTGSAYNEQFF. CDR3 nucleotide sequence: TGTGCCAGCAGACGGACAGGCAGTGCCTACAATGAGCAGTTCTTC.

This chain joins TRBV27 and TRBJ1-1; TRBD1 aligns across 8 bases. Germline V gene lookup returns CDR1 MNHEY and CDR2 SMNVEV (reference sequence). V shed 6 bases, J shed 0 bases, and the junction held 3 bases outside the gene matches. There are 14 residues in the CDR3. The CDR3: CASRWTGLNTEAFF. CDR3 DNA sequence: TGTGCCAGCAGATGGACAGGGCTGAACACTGAAGCTTTCTTT.

Remarks on this clone: This sample also contains other DNA sequences that code for the same CDR3. The chain combines TRBV5-1 with TRBJ1-1; the D gene is possibly TRBD1 (5 bases). Trimming removed 0 bases at V and 0 bases at J, with 6 bases between. The V gene's germline CDR1 is SGHRS and CDR2 YFSETQ. The CDR3 totals 14 residues. The CDR3 DNA reads TGCGCCAGCAGCTTGGAGGGGCTGAACACTGAAGCTTTCTTT. Translating it yields CASSLEGLNTEAFF.

This clone showed up just a few times. The chain links TRBV27 to TRBJ1-1, with D perhaps matching TRBD1 (5 bases). The CDR3 is made up of 14 amino acids. V lost 4 bases and J lost 2, with 11 bases in between. Germline CDR1 reads MNHEY; CDR2 reads SMNVEV (reference sequence). Here the CDR3 reads CASSYKTANTEAFF. The CDR3 coding sequence is TGTGCCAGCAGTTACAAGACAGCAAACACTGAAGCTTTCTTT.

The V gene is TRBV6-6, the J gene TRBJ2-5; D gene unclear. CDR3 size: 11 residues. CDR1 and CDR2 from the germline V gene are MNHNY and SVGAGI (reference sequence). The V end was cut by 6 bases, the J end by 4 bases, with 6 bases between. The CDR3 DNA reads TGTGCCAGCAGAGTCAGAGAGACCCAGTACTTC. It encodes CASRVRETQYF.

The CDR3 nucleotides are TGTGCCAGCAGTTTCCAGGACAGCGGATACACTGAAGCTTTCTTT. It is translated as CASSFQDSGYTEAFF. The chain carries TRBV6-5 and TRBJ1-1; tentative D call: TRBD1 (6 bases). CDR1 is MNHEY and CDR2 is SVGAGI in the germline V gene. The CDR3 is 15 residues long. The ends were cut back, 4 bases at V and 3 bases at J, with 15 bases in the middle.